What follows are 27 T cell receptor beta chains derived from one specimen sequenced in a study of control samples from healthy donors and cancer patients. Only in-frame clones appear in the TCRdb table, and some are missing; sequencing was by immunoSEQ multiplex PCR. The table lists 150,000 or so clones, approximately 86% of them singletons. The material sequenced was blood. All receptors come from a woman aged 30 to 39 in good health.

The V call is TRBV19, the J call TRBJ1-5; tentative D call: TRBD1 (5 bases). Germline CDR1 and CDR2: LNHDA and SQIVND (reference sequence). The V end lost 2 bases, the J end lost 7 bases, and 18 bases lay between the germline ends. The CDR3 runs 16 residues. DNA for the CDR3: TGTGCCAGTAGTATAAGGGGAGGCCAGGGTCGACAGCCCCAGCATTTT. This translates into CASSIRGGQGRQPQHF.

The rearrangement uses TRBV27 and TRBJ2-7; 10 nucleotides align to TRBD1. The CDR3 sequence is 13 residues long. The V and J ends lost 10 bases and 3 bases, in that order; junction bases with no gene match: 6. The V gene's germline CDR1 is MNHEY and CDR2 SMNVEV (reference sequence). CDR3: CATSGTGVYEQYF. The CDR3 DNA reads TGTGCCACCTCTGGGACAGGGGTCTACGAGCAGTACTTC.

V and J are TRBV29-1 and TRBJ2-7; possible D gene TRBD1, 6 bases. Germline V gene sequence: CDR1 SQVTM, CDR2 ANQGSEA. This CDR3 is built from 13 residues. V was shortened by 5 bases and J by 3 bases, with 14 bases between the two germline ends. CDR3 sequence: CSVSQGSIYEQYF. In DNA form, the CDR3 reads TGCAGCGTTTCACAGGGATCCATCTACGAGCAGTACTTC.

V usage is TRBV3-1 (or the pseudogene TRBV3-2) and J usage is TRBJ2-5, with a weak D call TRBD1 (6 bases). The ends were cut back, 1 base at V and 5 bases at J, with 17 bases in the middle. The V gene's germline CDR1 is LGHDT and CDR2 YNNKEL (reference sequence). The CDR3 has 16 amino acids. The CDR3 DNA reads TGTGCCAGCAGCCAAGGACTGGGGGCAGGGGAGGAGACCCAGTACTTC. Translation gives CASSQGLGAGEETQYF.

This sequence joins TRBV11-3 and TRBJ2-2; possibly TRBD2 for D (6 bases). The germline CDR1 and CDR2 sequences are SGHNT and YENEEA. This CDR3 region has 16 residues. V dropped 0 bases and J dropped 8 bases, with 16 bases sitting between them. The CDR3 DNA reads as TGTGCCAGCAGCTTAGATCGGGCGGGAACCCCGGGGGAGCTGTTTTTT. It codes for CASSLDRAGTPGELFF.

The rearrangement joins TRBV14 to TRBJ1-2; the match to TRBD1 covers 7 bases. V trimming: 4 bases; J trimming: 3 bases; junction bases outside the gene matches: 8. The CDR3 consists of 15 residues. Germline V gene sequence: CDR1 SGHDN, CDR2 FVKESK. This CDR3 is CASSLDRQGHYGYTF. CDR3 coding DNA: TGTGCCAGCAGCCTCGACCGACAGGGACACTATGGCTACACCTTC.

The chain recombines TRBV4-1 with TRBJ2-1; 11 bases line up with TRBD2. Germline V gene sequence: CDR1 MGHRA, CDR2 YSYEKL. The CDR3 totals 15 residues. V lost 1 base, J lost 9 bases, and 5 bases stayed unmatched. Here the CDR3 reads CASSQVTLAGGEQFF. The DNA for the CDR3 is TGCGCCAGCAGCCAAGTTACGCTAGCGGGAGGTGAGCAGTTCTTC.

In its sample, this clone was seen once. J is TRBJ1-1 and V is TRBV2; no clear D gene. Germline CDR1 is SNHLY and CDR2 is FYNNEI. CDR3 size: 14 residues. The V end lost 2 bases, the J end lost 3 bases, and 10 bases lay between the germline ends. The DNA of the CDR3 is TGTGCCAGCAGTGAAAAGGGTAGGGACACTGAAGCTTTCTTT. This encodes CASSEKGRDTEAFF.

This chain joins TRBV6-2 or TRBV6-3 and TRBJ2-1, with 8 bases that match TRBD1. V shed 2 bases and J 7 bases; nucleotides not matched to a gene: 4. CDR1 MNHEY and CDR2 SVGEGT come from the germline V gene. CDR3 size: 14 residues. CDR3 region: CASSYQGAGNEQFF. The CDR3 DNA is TGTGCCAGCAGTTACCAGGGGGCGGGGAATGAGCAGTTCTTC.

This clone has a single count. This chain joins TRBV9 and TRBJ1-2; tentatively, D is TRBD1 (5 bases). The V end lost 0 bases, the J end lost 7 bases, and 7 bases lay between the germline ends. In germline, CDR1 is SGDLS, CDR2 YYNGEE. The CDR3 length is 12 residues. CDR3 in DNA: TGTGCCAGCAGCGTAGGGGGGAGTGGCTACACCTTC. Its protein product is CASSVGGSGYTF. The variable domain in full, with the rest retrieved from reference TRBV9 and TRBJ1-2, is DSGVTQTPKHLITATGQRVTLRCSPRSGDLSVYWYQQSLDQGLQFLIQYYNGEERAKGNILERFSAQQFPDLHSELNLSSLELGDSALYFCASSVGGSGYTFGSGTRLTVV.

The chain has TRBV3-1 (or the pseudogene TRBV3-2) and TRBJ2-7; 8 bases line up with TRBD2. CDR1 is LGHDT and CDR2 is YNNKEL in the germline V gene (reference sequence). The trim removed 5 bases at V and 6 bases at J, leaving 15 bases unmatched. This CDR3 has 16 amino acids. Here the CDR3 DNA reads TGTGCCAGCAGCGACTCCCGGGAGGCGGGAGGCGGCGAGCAGTACTTC. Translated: CASSDSREAGGGEQYF.

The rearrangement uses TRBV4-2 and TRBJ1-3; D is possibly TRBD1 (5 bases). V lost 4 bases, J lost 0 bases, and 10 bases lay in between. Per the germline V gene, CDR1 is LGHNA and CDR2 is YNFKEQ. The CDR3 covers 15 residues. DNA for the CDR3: TGTGCCAGCAGCCCAAAGACAGCCTCTGGAAACACCATATATTTT. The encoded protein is CASSPKTASGNTIYF.

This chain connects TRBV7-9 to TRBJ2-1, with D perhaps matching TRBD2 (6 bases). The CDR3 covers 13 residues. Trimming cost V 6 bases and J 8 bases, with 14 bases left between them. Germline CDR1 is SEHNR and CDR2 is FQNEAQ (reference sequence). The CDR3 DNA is TGTGCCAGCAGGCCCGGGAGAGGGGATGAGCAGTTCTTC. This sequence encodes CASRPGRGDEQFF.

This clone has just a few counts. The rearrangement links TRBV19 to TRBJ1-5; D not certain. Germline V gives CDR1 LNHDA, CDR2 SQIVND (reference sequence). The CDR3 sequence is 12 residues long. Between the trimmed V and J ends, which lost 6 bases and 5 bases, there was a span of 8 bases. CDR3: CASRNPDQPQHF. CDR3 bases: TGTGCCAGTAGAAATCCCGATCAGCCCCAGCATTTT.

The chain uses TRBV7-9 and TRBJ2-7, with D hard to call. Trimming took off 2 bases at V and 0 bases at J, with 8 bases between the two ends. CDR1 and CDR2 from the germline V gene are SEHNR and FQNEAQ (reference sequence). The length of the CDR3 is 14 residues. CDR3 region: CASSLNSRSYEQYF. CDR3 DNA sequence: TGTGCCAGCAGCTTAAACAGCCGCTCCTACGAGCAGTACTTC.

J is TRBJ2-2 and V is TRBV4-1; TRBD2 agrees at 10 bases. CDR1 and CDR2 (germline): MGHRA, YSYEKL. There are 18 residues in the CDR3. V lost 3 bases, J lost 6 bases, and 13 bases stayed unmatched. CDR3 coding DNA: TGCGCCAGCAGCCAGGGGCCTAGCGGGAGCGTTGTGGCCGGGGAGCTGTTTTTT. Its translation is CASSQGPSGSVVAGELFF.

The CDR3 loop is CASSLEVGANVLTF. The CDR3, as DNA: TGTGCCAGCAGCTTAGAAGTCGGGGCCAACGTCCTGACTTTC. This chain connects TRBV7-9 to TRBJ2-6, with no clear D. The V end lost 1 base, the J end lost 4 bases, and 5 bases lay between the germline ends. Germline values: CDR1 SEHNR, CDR2 FQNEAQ (reference sequence). CDR3 length equals 14 residues.

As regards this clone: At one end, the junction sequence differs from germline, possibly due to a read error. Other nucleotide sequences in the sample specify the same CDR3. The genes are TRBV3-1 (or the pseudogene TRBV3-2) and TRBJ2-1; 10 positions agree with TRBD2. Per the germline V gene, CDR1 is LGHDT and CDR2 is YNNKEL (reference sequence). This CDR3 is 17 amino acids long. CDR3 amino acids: CASSQDLAGVRYNEQFF. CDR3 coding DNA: TGTGCCAGCAGTCAAGATCTAGCGGGAGTTCGCTACAATGAGCAGTTCTTC.

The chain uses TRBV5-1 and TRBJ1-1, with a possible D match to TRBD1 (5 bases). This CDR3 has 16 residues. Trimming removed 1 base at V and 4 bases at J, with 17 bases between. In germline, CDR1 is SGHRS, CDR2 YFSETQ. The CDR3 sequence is CASSLKESIGGTEAFF. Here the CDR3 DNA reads TGCGCCAGCAGCTTGAAGGAGTCAATCGGGGGCACTGAAGCTTTCTTT.

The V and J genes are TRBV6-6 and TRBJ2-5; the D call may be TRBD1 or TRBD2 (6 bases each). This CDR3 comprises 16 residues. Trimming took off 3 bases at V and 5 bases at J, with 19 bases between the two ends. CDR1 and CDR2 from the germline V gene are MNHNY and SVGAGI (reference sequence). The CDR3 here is CASSYGRGRGGETQYF. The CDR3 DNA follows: TGTGCCAGCAGTTATGGTCGGGGGCGGGGCGGGGAGACCCAGTACTTC.

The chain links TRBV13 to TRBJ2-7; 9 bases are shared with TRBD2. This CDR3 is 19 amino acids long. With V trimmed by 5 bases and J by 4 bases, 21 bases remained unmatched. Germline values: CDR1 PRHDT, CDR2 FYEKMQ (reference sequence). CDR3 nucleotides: TGTGCCAGCAGCCTCACGGCCTATTTCGCTAGCGGGGATCCTTACGAGCAGTACTTC. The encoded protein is CASSLTAYFASGDPYEQYF.

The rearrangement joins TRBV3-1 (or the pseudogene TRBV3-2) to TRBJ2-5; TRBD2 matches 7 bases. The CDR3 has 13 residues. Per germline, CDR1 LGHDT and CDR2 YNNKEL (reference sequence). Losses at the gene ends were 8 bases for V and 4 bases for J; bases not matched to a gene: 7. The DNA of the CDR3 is TGTGCCAGCCGAGGACTAGTGGGAGAGACCCAGTACTTC. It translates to CASRGLVGETQYF.

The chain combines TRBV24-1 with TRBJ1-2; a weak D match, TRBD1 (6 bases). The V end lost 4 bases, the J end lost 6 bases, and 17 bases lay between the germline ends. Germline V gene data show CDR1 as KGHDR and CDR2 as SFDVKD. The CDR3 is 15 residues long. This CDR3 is CATSDPGTRVDGYTF. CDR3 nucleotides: TGTGCCACCAGTGACCCCGGGACAAGGGTCGATGGCTACACCTTC.

CDR3 nucleotide sequence: TGCAGTGCTACTGACGGTGCAACTAATGAAAAACTGTTTTTT. It codes for CSATDGATNEKLFF. This sequence joins TRBV20-1 and TRBJ1-4, with D unclear. CDR3 length: 14 amino acids. Per the germline V gene, CDR1 is DFQATT and CDR2 is SNEGSKA (reference sequence). V was pared by 4 bases and J by 0 bases, with 9 bases between.

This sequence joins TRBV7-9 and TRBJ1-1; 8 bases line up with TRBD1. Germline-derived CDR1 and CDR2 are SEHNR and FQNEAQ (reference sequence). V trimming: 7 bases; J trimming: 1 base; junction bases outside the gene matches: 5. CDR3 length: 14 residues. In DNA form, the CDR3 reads TGTGCCAGCACCGTGGGGACAGGGAACACTGAAGCTTTCTTT. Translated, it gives CASTVGTGNTEAFF.

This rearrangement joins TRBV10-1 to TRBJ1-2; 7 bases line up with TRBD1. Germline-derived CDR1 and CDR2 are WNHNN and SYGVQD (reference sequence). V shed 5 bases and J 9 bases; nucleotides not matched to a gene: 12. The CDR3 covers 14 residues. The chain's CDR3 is CASSSTQGIGSYTF. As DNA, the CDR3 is TGCGCCAGCAGTTCCACACAGGGGATCGGGAGCTACACCTTC.

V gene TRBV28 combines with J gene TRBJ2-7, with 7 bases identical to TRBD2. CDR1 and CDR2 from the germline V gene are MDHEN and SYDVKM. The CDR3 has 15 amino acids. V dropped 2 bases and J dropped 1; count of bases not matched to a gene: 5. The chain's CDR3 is CASSLLGGSSYEQYF. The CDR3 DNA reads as TGTGCCAGCAGTTTACTGGGCGGGAGTTCCTACGAGCAGTACTTC.